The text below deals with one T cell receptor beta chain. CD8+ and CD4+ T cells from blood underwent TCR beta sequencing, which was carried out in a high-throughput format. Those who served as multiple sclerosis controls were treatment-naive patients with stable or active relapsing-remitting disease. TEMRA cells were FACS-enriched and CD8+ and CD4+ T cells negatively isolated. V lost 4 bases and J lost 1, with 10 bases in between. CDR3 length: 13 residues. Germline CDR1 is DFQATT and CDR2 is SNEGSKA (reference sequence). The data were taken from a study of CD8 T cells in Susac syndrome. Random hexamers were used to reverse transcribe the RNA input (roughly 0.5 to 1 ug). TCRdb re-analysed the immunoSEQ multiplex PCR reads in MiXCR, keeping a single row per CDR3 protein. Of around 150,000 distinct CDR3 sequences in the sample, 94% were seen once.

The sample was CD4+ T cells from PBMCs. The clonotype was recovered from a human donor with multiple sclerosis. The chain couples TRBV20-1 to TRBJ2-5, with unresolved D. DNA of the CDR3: TGCAGTGCTACCCCCGGGTCCCAAGAGACCCAGTACTTC. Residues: CSATPGSQETQYF.